This TCR beta chain was sequenced in a study of cytomegalovirus exposure and HLA in healthy donors. General study results and limits: A later analysis linked a missense DCLRE1C variant to TCR beta V- and J-gene trimming. The study labeled 170 or so TCR beta chains cytomegalovirus-associated.

This clone was seen once. Its antigen is unidentified. Use of 60 Vbeta and 13 Jbeta primers characterized the PCR. The protocol was immunoSEQ multiplex PCR, while the TCRdb copy is restricted to in-frame clones and leaves out a portion. This sample has 95,000 to 100,000 clones; 76% occur once, and the top ten carry about 4.3%. The junction had 2 bases not matched to a gene; V was cut back by 5 bases and J by 0 bases. The CDR3 spans 15 residues. CDR1 SGHRS and CDR2 YFSETQ come from the germline V gene. Sequencing was done on a sample of PBMCs. The gene calls are TRBV5-1 and TRBJ2-6; 7 bases map to TRBD1. The receptor was isolated from a man aged 35 to 55 in good health and CMV-seronegative. This CDR3 is CASRGQPSGANVLTF. CDR3 in DNA: TGCGCCAGCAGGGGACAGCCCTCTGGGGCCAACGTCCTGACTTTC.